The rows below give T cell receptor beta chains drawn from one sample of a study of blood T cell repertoires in COVID-19. Here immunoSEQ multiplex PCR was the method, and the copy in TCRdb shows in-frame clones only, minus some. The data contain roughly 190,000 clones, 80% of them singletons. Input material: peripheral blood. The receptors shown here come from a man aged 60 to 75 with acute or convalescent COVID-19. Both conserved end residues are part of each CDR3. D genes are given only for firm matches. A clone size is listed for some rows: how often the clone was seen (once, few, many), or a class if it is expanded.

J | V | D | size | CDR3 | DNA
TRBJ1-3 | TRBV11-2 | TRBD1 | once | CASSVDRVGNTIYF | TGTGCCAGCAGCGTGGACAGGGTCGGAAACACCATATATTTT
TRBJ1-5 | TRBV19 | . | . | CASSYQPQHF | TGTGCCAGTAGCTATCAGCCCCAGCATTTT
TRBJ2-7 | TRBV2 | . | many | CASSTFLEQYF | TGTGCCAGCAGTACATTCCTGGAGCAGTACTTC
TRBJ2-3 | TRBV6-4 | . | . | CASSDSAGADTQYF | TGTGCCAGCAGTGACTCCGCAGGGGCAGATACGCAGTATTTT
TRBJ2-7 | TRBV12-3/TRBV12-4 | . | . | CASSFSGYEQYF | TGTGCCAGCAGTTTCAGCGGTTACGAGCAGTACTTC
TRBJ1-2 | TRBV6-5 | TRBD1 | . | CASSQGDYGYTF | TGTGCCAGCAGCCAGGGGGACTATGGCTACACCTTC
TRBJ1-6 | TRBV6-4 | . | . | CASSPRGYNSPLHF | TGTGCCAGCAGCCCCAGGGGTTATAATTCACCCCTCCACTTT
TRBJ2-7 | TRBV6-2/TRBV6-3 | . | . | CASSSQRKSYEQYF | TGTGCCAGCAGCTCCCAGCGGAAGTCCTACGAGCAGTACTTC
TRBJ2-1 | TRBV9 | TRBD2 | . | CAMQTGTSGYNEQFF | TGTGCCATGCAAACCGGGACTAGCGGTTACAATGAGCAGTTCTTC
TRBJ1-2 | TRBV5-1 | TRBD1 | . | CASSADRVDYGYTF | TGCGCCAGCAGCGCGGACAGGGTAGACTATGGCTACACCTTC
TRBJ2-1 | TRBV29-1 | TRBD2 | . | CSVDRGLAGNNEQFF | TGCAGCGTTGATAGAGGACTAGCGGGGAACAATGAGCAGTTCTTC
TRBJ2-7 | TRBV2 | TRBD1 | . | CASRWDSSYEQYF | TGTGCCAGCAGATGGGACAGTTCCTACGAGCAGTACTTC
TRBJ1-5 | TRBV7-2 | . | few | CASSLGGSSTSNQPQHF | TGTGCCAGCAGCTTAGGGGGCAGCTCAACGAGCAATCAGCCCCAGCATTTT
TRBJ1-2 | TRBV18 | . | . | CASSPREGGYTF | TGTGCCAGCTCACCCAGGGAAGGTGGCTACACCTTC
TRBJ2-5 | TRBV12-5 | . | . | CASGSAWGQQETQYF | TGTGCTAGTGGTTCCGCGTGGGGGCAGCAAGAGACCCAGTACTTC
TRBJ1-4 | TRBV15 | . | . | CATSRSLSTNEKLFF | TGTGCCACCAGCAGGAGTCTGTCAACTAATGAAAAACTGTTTTTT
TRBJ1-2 | TRBV6-4 | TRBD1 | . | CARQLPRGRWAPHIDGYTF | TGTGCCAGACAACTACCAAGGGGGCGTTGGGCCCCCCATATTGATGGCTACACCTTC
TRBJ2-5 | TRBV6-1 | . | . | CASSEAMRHRSKLQETQYF | TGTGCCAGCAGTGAAGCGATGCGACACCGGTCCAAATTACAAGAGACCCAGTACTTC